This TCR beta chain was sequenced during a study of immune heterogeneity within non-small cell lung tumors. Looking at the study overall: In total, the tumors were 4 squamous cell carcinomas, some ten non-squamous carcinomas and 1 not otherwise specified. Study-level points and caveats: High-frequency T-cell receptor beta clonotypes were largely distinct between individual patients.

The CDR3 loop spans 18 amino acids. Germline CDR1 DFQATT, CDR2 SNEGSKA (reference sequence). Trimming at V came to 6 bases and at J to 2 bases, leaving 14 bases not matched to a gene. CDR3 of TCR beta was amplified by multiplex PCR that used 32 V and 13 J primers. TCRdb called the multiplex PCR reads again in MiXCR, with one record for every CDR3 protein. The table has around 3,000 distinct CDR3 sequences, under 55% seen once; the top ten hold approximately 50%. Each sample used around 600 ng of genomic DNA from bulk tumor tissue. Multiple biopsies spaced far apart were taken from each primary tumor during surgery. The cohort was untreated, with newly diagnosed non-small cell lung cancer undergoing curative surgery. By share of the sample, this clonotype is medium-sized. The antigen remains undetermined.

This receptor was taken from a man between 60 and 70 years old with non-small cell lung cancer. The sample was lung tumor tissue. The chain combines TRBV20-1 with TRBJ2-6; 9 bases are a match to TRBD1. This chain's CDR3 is CSAGKRGQGVTGANVLTF. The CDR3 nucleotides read TGCAGTGCCGGGAAAAGGGGACAGGGTGTTACTGGGGCCAACGTCCTGACTTTC.